This is a list of T cell receptor beta chains from one sample in a study of Ad26.COV2.S vaccination and SARS-CoV-2 variants. Libraries were prepared by immunoSEQ multiplex PCR; TCRdb keeps only in-frame clonotypes and omits some of them. The sample includes more than 300,000 clones, about 85% of them seen just once. The material was peripheral blood, obtained in a trial of Ad26.COV2.S vaccine versus placebo. Source of these receptors: a person between 18 and 60 years old who received the Ad26.COV2.S COVID-19 vaccine or a placebo. CDR3s include the opening cysteine and the closing phenylalanine or tryptophan. The order of the fields is D gene, clone size, V gene, CDR3 length, J gene, CDR3 protein, CDR3 DNA. The D gene is left open where the match is weak. Rows may omit the clone size; those that give it use once, few, many or a size class.

D gene: NA
clone size: few
V gene: TRBV10-3
CDR3 length: 16
J gene: TRBJ2-3
CDR3 protein: CASHRGGDPSTDTQYF
CDR3 DNA: TGTGCCTCCCACAGGGGAGGTGACCCTAGCACAGATACGCAGTATTTT

D gene: NA
clone size: NA
V gene: TRBV2
CDR3 length: 12
J gene: TRBJ2-3
CDR3 protein: CASTARYSAQYF
CDR3 DNA: TGTGCCAGCACGGCACGCTATTCGGCGCAGTATTTT

D gene: NA
clone size: NA
V gene: TRBV6-5
CDR3 length: 14
J gene: TRBJ1-2
CDR3 protein: CASIGPLDNYGYTF
CDR3 DNA: TGTGCCAGCATAGGACCCCTAGATAACTATGGCTACACCTTC

D gene: TRBD2
clone size: few
V gene: TRBV24-1
CDR3 length: 14
J gene: TRBJ2-2
CDR3 protein: CATSDPRGGGELFF
CDR3 DNA: TGTGCCACCAGTGACCCCCGGGGGGGCGGGGAGCTGTTTTTT

D gene: TRBD1
clone size: once
V gene: TRBV4-1
CDR3 length: 15
J gene: TRBJ1-1
CDR3 protein: CASSHSDRAPAEAFF
CDR3 DNA: TGCGCCAGCAGCCACTCCGACAGGGCGCCAGCTGAAGCTTTCTTT

D gene: NA
clone size: NA
V gene: TRBV7-2
CDR3 length: 14
J gene: TRBJ2-3
CDR3 protein: CASSLDRGTDTQYF
CDR3 DNA: TGTGCCAGCAGCTTAGACAGGGGCACAGATACGCAGTATTTT

D gene: TRBD2
clone size: NA
V gene: TRBV4-1
CDR3 length: 17
J gene: TRBJ2-7
CDR3 protein: CASSQEGSSGGFNEQYF
CDR3 DNA: TGCGCCAGCAGCCAAGAAGGGAGTAGCGGGGGGTTTAACGAGCAGTACTTC

D gene: NA
clone size: NA
V gene: TRBV2
CDR3 length: 13
J gene: TRBJ2-2
CDR3 protein: CASVGPNTGELFF
CDR3 DNA: TGTGCCAGCGTGGGTCCGAACACCGGGGAGCTGTTTTTT

D gene: NA
clone size: NA
V gene: TRBV11-2
CDR3 length: 14
J gene: TRBJ2-2
CDR3 protein: CASSFNRDTGELFF
CDR3 DNA: TGTGCCAGCAGCTTCAATAGGGACACCGGGGAGCTGTTTTTT

D gene: NA
clone size: NA
V gene: TRBV19
CDR3 length: 17
J gene: TRBJ1-6
CDR3 protein: CASSIGTTSSYNSPLHF
CDR3 DNA: TGTGCCAGTAGTATCGGGACAACGAGCTCCTATAATTCACCCCTCCACTTT

D gene: NA
clone size: NA
V gene: TRBV27
CDR3 length: 13
J gene: TRBJ2-7
CDR3 protein: CASRVWGGHEQYF
CDR3 DNA: TGTGCCAGCAGGGTTTGGGGGGGCCACGAGCAGTACTTC

D gene: NA
clone size: NA
V gene: TRBV4-1
CDR3 length: 15
J gene: TRBJ1-5
CDR3 protein: CASSPGPGSNQPQHF
CDR3 DNA: TGCGCCAGCAGCCCAGGTCCCGGGAGCAATCAGCCCCAGCATTTT

D gene: TRBD2
clone size: once
V gene: TRBV7-9
CDR3 length: 13
J gene: TRBJ2-4
CDR3 protein: CASSASGGYIQYF
CDR3 DNA: TGTGCCAGCAGCGCTAGCGGGGGGTACATTCAGTACTTC

D gene: TRBD1
clone size: NA
V gene: TRBV5-1
CDR3 length: 18
J gene: TRBJ1-1
CDR3 protein: CASSPRGQGTIPNTEAFF
CDR3 DNA: TGCGCCAGCAGCCCCCGGGGACAGGGAACAATACCAAACACTGAAGCTTTCTTT